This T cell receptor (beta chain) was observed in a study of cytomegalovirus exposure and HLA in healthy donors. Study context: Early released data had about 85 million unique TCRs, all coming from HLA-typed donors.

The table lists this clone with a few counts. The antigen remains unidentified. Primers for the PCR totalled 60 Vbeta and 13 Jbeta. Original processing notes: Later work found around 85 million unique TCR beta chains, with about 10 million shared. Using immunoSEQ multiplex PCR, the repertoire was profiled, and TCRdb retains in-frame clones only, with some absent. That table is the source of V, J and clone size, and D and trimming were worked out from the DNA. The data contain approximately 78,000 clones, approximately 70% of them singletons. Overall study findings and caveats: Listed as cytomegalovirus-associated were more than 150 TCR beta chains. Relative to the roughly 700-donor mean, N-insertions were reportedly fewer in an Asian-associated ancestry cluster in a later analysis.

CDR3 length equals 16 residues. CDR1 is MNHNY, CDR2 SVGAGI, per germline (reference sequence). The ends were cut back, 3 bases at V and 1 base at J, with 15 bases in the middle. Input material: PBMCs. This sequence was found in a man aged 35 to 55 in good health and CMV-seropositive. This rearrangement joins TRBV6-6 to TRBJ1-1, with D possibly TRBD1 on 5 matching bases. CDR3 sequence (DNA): TGTGCCAGCAGTTATGGGGCAGGCCCCCCGAACACTGAAGCTTTCTTT. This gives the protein CASSYGAGPPNTEAFF.